The T cell receptor beta chain under discussion was sequenced for a study of cytomegalovirus exposure and HLA in healthy donors. Overall study findings and caveats: Analyses of presence and absence presupposed an approximately uniform sequencing depth across donors.

This clone came up once. The antigen is not known. The PCR had 60 Vbeta and 13 Jbeta primers. The assay was immunoSEQ multiplex PCR, and TCRdb's table has in-frame clones only and misses some. The sample records around 170,000 clones, 76% being singletons. Germline lookup yields CDR1 KGHSH and CDR2 LQKENI. The CDR3 consists of 16 residues. The ends were cut back, 3 bases at V and 4 bases at J, with 16 bases in the middle. This rearrangement joins TRBV18 to TRBJ1-5; unclear D gene. The sample consisted of PBMCs. This TCR derives from a young man in good health and CMV-seronegative. CDR3 nucleotides: TGTGCCAGCTCACCGCTTCCCTCCGGGGTTAATCAGCCCCAGCATTTT. Translated, it gives CASSPLPSGVNQPQHF.